Presented here are 30 T cell receptor beta chains from one specimen sequenced in a study of PD-L1 blockade in urothelial cancer (TCRdb year 2017). The library relied on the immunoSEQ multiplex PCR assay. This is the immuneACCESS table as TCRdb keeps it, with only in-frame sequences that have V and J called. A part of the clones is gone; compared with another copy, unresolved V genes explain less than half, and the rest is unexplained. In all, the sample holds about 24,000 clones, and 70% to 90% of those were seen once. 2.5% to 3.5% of the sample comes from the top ten. The sample was PBMCs, taken around atezolizumab (anti-PD-L1) treatment. The receptor source for this set is a man aged 50-59 years with urothelial cancer.

The chain combines TRBV11-3 with TRBJ2-3; possibly TRBD1 for D (6 bases). Germline CDR1 SGHNT, CDR2 YENEEA. The CDR3 sequence is 14 residues long. V lost 8 bases to trimming and J lost 4 bases, with 16 bases between them. CDR3 bases: TGTGCCAGCGCGGACAGCCATGGGGCAGATACGCAGTATTTT. This sequence encodes CASADSHGADTQYF.

This chain connects TRBV11-2 to TRBJ2-7; D is possibly TRBD2 (6 bases). V gave up 1 base and J gave up 2 bases, with 9 bases separating them. This CDR3 region has 14 residues. Germline CDR1 and CDR2: SGHAT and FQNNGV. This CDR3 reads CASSLGTTTYEQYF. The CDR3 nucleotides read TGTGCCAGCAGCTTAGGGACTACTACCTACGAGCAGTACTTC.

The count of this clone is one. The rearrangement uses TRBV10-1 and TRBJ2-1; 9 bases map to TRBD1. Trimming took 4 bases from V and 8 from J; bases not matched to a gene: 6. CDR1 is WNHNN, CDR2 SYGVQD, per germline (reference sequence). The CDR3 is 14 residues long. The CDR3 DNA follows: TGCGCCAGCAGTGTTTTTACAGGGGGCGATGAGCAGTTCTTC. As protein: CASSVFTGGDEQFF.

Only one count was recorded for this clone. This rearrangement joins TRBV5-4 to TRBJ2-2; 8 bases fit TRBD1. J gave up 1 base and V 0 bases, and 5 bases lay outside the gene matches. CDR1 is SGHNT, CDR2 YYREEE, per germline (reference sequence). The CDR3 length is 17 residues. CDR3 DNA: TGTGCCAGCAGCTTGGCCGAGGGGACAGGGAACACCGGGGAGCTGTTTTTT. Amino acids: CASSLAEGTGNTGELFF.

This rearrangement joins TRBV27 to TRBJ2-7; 8 bases match TRBD1. Germline loops: CDR1 MNHEY, CDR2 SMNVEV (reference sequence). J lost 1 base, V lost 5 bases, and 7 bases had no gene match. CDR3 length: 15 residues. CDR3 sequence reads: CASSPRQGYSYEQYF. The CDR3 DNA sequence: TGTGCCAGCAGTCCCCGACAGGGGTATTCCTACGAGCAGTACTTC.

The rearrangement joins TRBV7-6 to TRBJ2-3, with D possibly TRBD2 on 6 matching bases. The CDR3 is 14 amino acids. Germline V gives CDR1 SGHVS, CDR2 FNYEAQ. In DNA form, the CDR3 reads TGTGCAGACTTTAGCGGCGCCGTTGTCGGTACGCAGTATTTT. It specifies CADFSGAVVGTQYF.

The chain combines TRBV27 with TRBJ2-7; TRBD1 matches at 10 bases. The CDR3 totals 14 residues. Losses at the gene ends were 7 bases for V and 3 bases for J; bases not matched to a gene: 6. Germline V lookup: CDR1 MNHEY, CDR2 SMNVEV (reference sequence). CDR3 bases: TGTGCCAGCAAACCGGGACAGGGGAACTACGAGCAGTACTTC. Encoded protein: CASKPGQGNYEQYF.

The chain recombines TRBV2 with TRBJ2-3, with D unresolved. Germline V gene sequence: CDR1 SNHLY, CDR2 FYNNEI. V was pared by 0 bases and J by 8 bases, with 9 bases between. The CDR3 contains 13 residues. This CDR3 is CASSEARLGTQYF. The CDR3 coding sequence is TGTGCCAGCAGTGAAGCCAGACTGGGTACGCAGTATTTT.

This clone was detected once. V gene TRBV2 combines with J gene TRBJ1-5; D is possibly TRBD1 (5 bases). V was shortened by 4 bases and J by 3 bases, with 10 bases between the two germline ends. This CDR3 region has 14 residues. CDR1 is SNHLY and CDR2 is FYNNEI in the germline V gene. CDR3 amino acids: CASSAMTVNQPQHF. Here the CDR3 DNA reads TGTGCCAGCAGTGCAATGACAGTCAATCAGCCCCAGCATTTT. Together with reference TRBV2 and TRBJ1-5, the CDR3 gives the full variable domain: EPEVTQTPSHQVTQMGQEVILRCVPISNHLYFYWYRQILGQKVEFLVSFYNNEISEKSEIFDDQFSVERPDGSNFTLKIRSTKLEDSAMYFCASSAMTVNQPQHFGDGTRLSIL.

This chain links TRBV27 with TRBJ1-4; 7 nucleotides align to TRBD1. V was pared by 3 bases and J by 8 bases, with 9 bases of the junction left unmatched. Per germline, CDR1 MNHEY and CDR2 SMNVEV (reference sequence). The length of the CDR3 is 15 residues. The CDR3 DNA follows: TGTGCCAGCAGTTTTTTAACAGGGGCTCGAGAAAAACTGTTTTTT. Its protein product is CASSFLTGAREKLFF.

This clone was picked up one time. The chain recombines TRBV7-7 with TRBJ2-1; D is undetermined. CDR1 is SSHAT, CDR2 FNYEAQ, per germline (reference sequence). Trimming stripped 1 base from V and 0 bases from J, with 7 bases between. The CDR3 extends over 15 amino acids. CDR3 sequence (DNA): TGTGCCAGCAGCTTAGGAGATAGCTCCTACAATGAGCAGTTCTTC. It translates to CASSLGDSSYNEQFF.

The chain joins TRBV27 to TRBJ2-1; 7 bases match TRBD1. CDR3 length: 15 residues. CDR1 and CDR2 (germline): MNHEY, SMNVEV (reference sequence). V shed 5 bases, J shed 0 bases, and the junction held 4 bases outside the gene matches. The CDR3 here is CASSTGTDSYNEQFF. CDR3 bases: TGTGCCAGCAGTACCGGGACAGACTCCTACAATGAGCAGTTCTTC.

The chain employs TRBV27 and TRBJ2-2; tentatively, D is TRBD1 (6 bases). The CDR3 sequence is 17 residues long. The V gene's germline CDR1 is MNHEY and CDR2 SMNVEV (reference sequence). Deletions cut 2 bases from V and 2 bases from J, with 15 bases between. CDR3 in DNA: TGTGCCAGCAGTTTAAAGGTGGCAGGGGCAAACACCGGGGAGCTGTTTTTT. This gives the protein CASSLKVAGANTGELFF.

This chain connects TRBV7-9 to TRBJ1-5, with D tentatively TRBD1 (5 bases). The germline gives CDR1 SEHNR, CDR2 FQNEAQ (reference sequence). This CDR3 is built from 15 residues. V lost 3 bases, J lost 5 bases, and 14 bases lay in between. CDR3 in DNA: TGTGCCAGCAGCTTGGGGCCATTGTTGGATCAGCCCCAGCATTTT. Protein: CASSLGPLLDQPQHF.

The chain has TRBV10-1 and TRBJ2-3, with a possible D match to TRBD1 (6 bases). Germline CDR1 reads WNHNN; CDR2 reads SYGVQD (reference sequence). V was clipped by 4 bases and J by 5 bases, with 10 bases between them. The CDR3 runs 13 residues. CDR3 loop: CASSGSGVDTQYF. The CDR3 nucleotides are TGCGCCAGCAGTGGGTCAGGGGTAGATACGCAGTATTTT.

V usage is TRBV29-1 and J usage is TRBJ2-1; D remains unclear. Germline V lookup: CDR1 SQVTM, CDR2 ANQGSEA. The CDR3 consists of 11 residues. Trimming stripped 4 bases from V and 7 bases from J, with 8 bases between. The CDR3 sequence is CSVALYNEQFF. In DNA form, the CDR3 reads TGCAGCGTTGCCCTTTATAATGAGCAGTTCTTC.

The chain combines TRBV5-1 with TRBJ2-3; D perhaps matches TRBD2 (5 bases). V was pared by 3 bases and J by 0 bases, with 17 bases between. Germline-derived CDR1 and CDR2 are SGHRS and YFSETQ. This CDR3 is 17 amino acids long. Written as DNA, the CDR3 is TGCGCCAGCAGCTCGAAGGAGGCTACCTTTAGCACAGATACGCAGTATTTT. Its translation is CASSSKEATFSTDTQYF.

The chain has TRBV2 and TRBJ2-1, with 14 bases identical to TRBD2. V shed 6 bases, J shed 8 bases, and the junction held 6 bases outside the gene matches. The CDR3 contains 15 residues. Germline CDR1 reads SNHLY; CDR2 reads FYNNEI. In DNA, the CDR3 is TGTGCCAGCAGCGGGACTAGCGGGAGAACGTATGAGCAGTTCTTC. This translates into CASSGTSGRTYEQFF.

V usage is TRBV6-1 and J usage is TRBJ2-7; 9 bases are shared with TRBD2. The germline CDR1 and CDR2 sequences are MNHNS and SASEGT. The junction had 7 bases not matched to a gene; V was cut back by 3 bases and J by 4 bases. This CDR3 contains 15 residues. CDR3 protein: CASSEIAGALYEQYF. DNA for the CDR3: TGTGCCAGCAGTGAGATAGCGGGGGCCCTATACGAGCAGTACTTC.

The rearrangement links TRBV18 to TRBJ1-2; perhaps TRBD1 as D (6 bases). Trimming stripped 2 bases from V and 7 bases from J, with 11 bases between. There are 13 residues in the CDR3. CDR1 is KGHSH and CDR2 is LQKENI in the germline V gene. The CDR3 DNA sequence: TGTGCCAGCTCACCATCAGGGGAGTCTGGCTACACCTTC. It encodes CASSPSGESGYTF. Supplemented by reference TRBV18 and TRBJ1-2, the full variable domain reads NAGVMQNPRHLVRRRGQEARLRCSPMKGHSHVYWYRQLPEEGLKFMVYLQKENIIDESGMPKERFSAEFPKEGPSILRIQQVVRGDSAAYFCASSPSGESGYTFGSGTRLTVV.

This rearrangement joins TRBV7-8 to TRBJ2-7, with TRBD1 identical over 10 bases. J was trimmed by 6 bases and V by 6 bases; bases with no gene match: 11. The CDR3 is made up of 15 amino acids. Germline loops: CDR1 SGHVS, CDR2 FQNEAQ. Here the CDR3 reads CASRLGTGVRGEQYF. CDR3 nucleotide sequence: TGTGCCAGCAGACTAGGGACAGGGGTACGGGGCGAGCAGTACTTC. Drawing the rest from reference TRBV7-8 and TRBJ2-7, the complete variable domain is GAGVSQSPRYKVAKRGQDVALRCDPISGHVSLFWYQQALGQGPEFLTYFQNEAQLDKSGLPSDRFFAERPEGSVSTLKIQRTQQEDSAVYLCASRLGTGVRGEQYFGPGTRLTVT.

The chain has TRBV28 and TRBJ2-7; 8 bases are shared with TRBD1. Germline CDR1 is MDHEN and CDR2 is SYDVKM. There are 13 residues in the CDR3. V dropped 5 bases and J dropped 6; count of bases not matched to a gene: 6. The CDR3 loop is CASSPDRVVEQYF. The CDR3 bases are TGTGCCAGCAGTCCGGACAGGGTAGTCGAGCAGTACTTC.

This chain joins TRBV30 and TRBJ1-2; D might be TRBD1 (6 bases). The CDR3 contains 13 residues. Trimming took 3 bases from V and 2 from J, leaving 10 bases between them. Germline CDR1 and CDR2: GTSNPN and SVGIG (reference sequence). The CDR3 region is CAWRIRGNYGYTF. DNA for the CDR3: TGTGCCTGGAGAATCAGGGGAAACTATGGCTACACCTTC.

This clone was detected only once. The chain is built from TRBV28 and TRBJ1-3; TRBD1 matches 7 bases. This CDR3 has 15 residues. Germline V gene data show CDR1 as MDHEN and CDR2 as SYDVKM. V lost 4 bases and J lost 0; bases outside the gene matches: 3. The CDR3 DNA sequence: TGTGCCAGCAGTTCCTGGGACAGCTCTGGAAACACCATATATTTT. As protein: CASSSWDSSGNTIYF.

The chain is built from TRBV5-1 and TRBJ1-3; D is unclear. The V and J ends lost 6 bases and 0 bases respectively, with 13 bases between them. Germline V gives CDR1 SGHRS, CDR2 YFSETQ. The length of the CDR3 is 15 residues. As DNA, the CDR3 is TGCGCCAGCAAAGAGGGTGCCCCCTCTGGAAACACCATATATTTT. Protein: CASKEGAPSGNTIYF. The full variable domain, with the rest looked up from reference TRBV5-1 and TRBJ1-3, is KAGVTQTPRYLIKTRGQQVTLSCSPISGHRSVSWYQQTPGQGLQFLFEYFSETQRNKGNFPGRFSGRQFSNSRSEMNVSTLELGDSALYLCASKEGAPSGNTIYFGEGSWLTVV.

The chain uses TRBV5-5 and TRBJ2-7; no clear D gene. The V gene's germline CDR1 is SGHKS and CDR2 YYEKEE (reference sequence). The CDR3 length is 14 residues. Between the trimmed V and J ends, which lost 6 bases and 2 bases, there was a span of 15 bases. The CDR3 region is CASTPPAGAYEQYF. CDR3 bases: TGTGCCAGCACCCCGCCGGCCGGAGCCTACGAGCAGTACTTC.

The V gene is TRBV7-2, the J gene TRBJ1-6, with a tentative D call TRBD1 (5 bases). V lost 6 bases to trimming and J lost 7 bases, with 25 bases between them. CDR3 size: 18 residues. Looked up from germline, CDR1 is SGHTA and CDR2 is FQGNSA. CDR3 coding DNA: TGTGCCAGCAGGCCAAGTGAGGGGCCCTACCGGGAGAATTCACCCCTCCACTTT. Amino acids: CASRPSEGPYRENSPLHF.

V and J are TRBV5-1 and TRBJ2-7, with a weak D call TRBD2 (5 bases). Germline V gene lookup returns CDR1 SGHRS and CDR2 YFSETQ. CDR3 size: 14 residues. Trimming left V 0 bases short and J 5 bases short, with 12 bases between. CDR3 sequence (DNA): TGCGCCAGCAGCTTGGCCAGAGGGTACGACGAGCAGTACTTC. Translation: CASSLARGYDEQYF.

The V call is TRBV19, the J call TRBJ2-7, with 9 bases that match TRBD1. Germline CDR1 and CDR2: LNHDA and SQIVND (reference sequence). J gave up 6 bases and V 2 bases, and 5 bases lay outside the gene matches. CDR3 size: 14 residues. As DNA, the CDR3 is TGTGCCAGTAGTATAAGGGCGACAGGGGGCGAGCAGTACTTC. Its translation is CASSIRATGGEQYF.

The chain carries TRBV6-1 and TRBJ2-5; maybe TRBD2 (5 bases). CDR3 size: 11 residues. Germline values: CDR1 MNHNS, CDR2 SASEGT. As DNA, the CDR3 is TGTGCGGCCGGAGGAGCAGAGACCCAGTACTTC. Translation gives CAAGGAETQYF.